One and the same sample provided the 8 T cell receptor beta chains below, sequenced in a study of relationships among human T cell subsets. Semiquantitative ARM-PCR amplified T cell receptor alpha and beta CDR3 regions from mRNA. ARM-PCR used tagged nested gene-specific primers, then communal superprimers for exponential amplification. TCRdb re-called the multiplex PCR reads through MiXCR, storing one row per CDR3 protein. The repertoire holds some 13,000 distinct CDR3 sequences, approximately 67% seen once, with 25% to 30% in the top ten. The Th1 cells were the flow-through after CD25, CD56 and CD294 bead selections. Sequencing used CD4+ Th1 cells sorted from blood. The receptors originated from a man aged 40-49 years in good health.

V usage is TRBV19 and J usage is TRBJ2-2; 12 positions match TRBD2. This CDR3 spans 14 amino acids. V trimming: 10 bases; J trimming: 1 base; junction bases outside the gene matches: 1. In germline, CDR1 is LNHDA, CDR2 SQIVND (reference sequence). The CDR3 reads CATTSGGNTGELFF. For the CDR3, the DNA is TGTGCCACGACTAGCGGGGGGAACACCGGGGAGCTGTTTTTT.

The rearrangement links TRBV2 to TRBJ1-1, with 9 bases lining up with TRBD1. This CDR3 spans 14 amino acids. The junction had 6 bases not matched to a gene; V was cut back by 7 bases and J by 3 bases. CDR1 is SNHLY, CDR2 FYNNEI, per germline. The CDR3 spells CASKWGQGHTEAFF. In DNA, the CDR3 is TGTGCCAGCAAGTGGGGACAGGGACACACTGAAGCTTTCTTT.

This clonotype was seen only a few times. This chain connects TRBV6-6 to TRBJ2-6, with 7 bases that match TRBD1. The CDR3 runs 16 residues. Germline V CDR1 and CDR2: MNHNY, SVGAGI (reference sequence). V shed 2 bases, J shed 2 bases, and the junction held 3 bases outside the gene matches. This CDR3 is CASSYLQGAGANVLTF. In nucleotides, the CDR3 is TGTGCCAGCAGTTACCTCCAGGGGGCTGGGGCCAACGTCCTGACTTTC.

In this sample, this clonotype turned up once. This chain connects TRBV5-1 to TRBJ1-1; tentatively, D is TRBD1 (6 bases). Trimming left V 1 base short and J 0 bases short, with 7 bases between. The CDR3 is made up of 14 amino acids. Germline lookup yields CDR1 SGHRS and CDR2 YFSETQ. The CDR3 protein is CASSLTGLNTEAFF. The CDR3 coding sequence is TGCGCCAGCAGCTTGACAGGGCTGAACACTGAAGCTTTCTTT.

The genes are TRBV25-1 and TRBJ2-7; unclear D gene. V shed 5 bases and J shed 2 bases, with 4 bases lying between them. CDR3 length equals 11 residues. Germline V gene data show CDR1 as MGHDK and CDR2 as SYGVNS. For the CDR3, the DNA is TGTGCCAGCAGTCAGACCTACGAGCAGTACTTC. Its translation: CASSQTYEQYF.

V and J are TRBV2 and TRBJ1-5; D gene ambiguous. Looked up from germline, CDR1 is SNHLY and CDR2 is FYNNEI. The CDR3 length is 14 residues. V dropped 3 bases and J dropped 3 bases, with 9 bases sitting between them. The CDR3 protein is CASSDTSTNQPQHF. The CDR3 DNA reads TGTGCCAGCAGTGACACCTCCACCAATCAGCCCCAGCATTTT.

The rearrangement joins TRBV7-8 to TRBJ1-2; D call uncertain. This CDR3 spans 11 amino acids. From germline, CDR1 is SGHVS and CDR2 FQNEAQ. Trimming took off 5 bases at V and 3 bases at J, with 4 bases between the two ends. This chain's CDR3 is CASSQDYGYTF. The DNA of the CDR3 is TGTGCCAGCAGCCAGGACTATGGCTACACCTTC.

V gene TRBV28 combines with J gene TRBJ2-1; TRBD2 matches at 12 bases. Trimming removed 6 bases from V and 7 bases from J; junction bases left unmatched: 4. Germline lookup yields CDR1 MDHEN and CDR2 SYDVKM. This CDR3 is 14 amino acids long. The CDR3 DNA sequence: TGTGCCAGCAGACTAGCGGGGGGAGTGAATGAGCAGTTCTTC. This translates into CASRLAGGVNEQFF.